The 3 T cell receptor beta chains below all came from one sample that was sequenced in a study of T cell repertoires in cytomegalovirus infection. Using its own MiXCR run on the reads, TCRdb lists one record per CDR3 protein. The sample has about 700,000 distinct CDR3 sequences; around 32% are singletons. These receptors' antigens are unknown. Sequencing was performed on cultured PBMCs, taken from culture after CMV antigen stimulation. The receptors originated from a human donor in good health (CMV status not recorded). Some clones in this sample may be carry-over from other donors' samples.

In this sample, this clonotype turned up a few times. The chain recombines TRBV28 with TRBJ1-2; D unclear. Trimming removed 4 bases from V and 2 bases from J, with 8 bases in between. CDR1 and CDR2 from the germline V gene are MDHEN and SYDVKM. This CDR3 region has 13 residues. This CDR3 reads CASSSPENYGYTF. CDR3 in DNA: TGTGCCAGCAGTTCGCCGGAAAACTATGGCTACACCTTC.

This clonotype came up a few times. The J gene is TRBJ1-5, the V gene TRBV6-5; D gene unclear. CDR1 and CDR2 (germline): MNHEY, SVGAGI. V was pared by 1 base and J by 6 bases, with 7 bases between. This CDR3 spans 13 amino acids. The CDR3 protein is CASSYFKGQPQHF. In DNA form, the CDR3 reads TGTGCCAGCAGTTACTTTAAGGGTCAGCCCCAGCATTTT.

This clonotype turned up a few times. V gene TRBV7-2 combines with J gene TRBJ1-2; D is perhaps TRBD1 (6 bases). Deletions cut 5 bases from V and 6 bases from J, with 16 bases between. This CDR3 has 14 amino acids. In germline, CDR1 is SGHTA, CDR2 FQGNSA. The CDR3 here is CASSPTAGVNGYTF. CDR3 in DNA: TGTGCCAGCAGCCCAACGGCAGGGGTTAATGGCTACACCTTC.